This record covers a single TCR beta chain. What it binds is not known. This specimen comes from a study of T cell responses to AZD1222 COVID-19 vaccine. Overall study results and limits: Only after the peak T cell response were repertoires sampled.

This CDR3 comprises 14 residues. The germline gives CDR1 SNHLY, CDR2 FYNNEI. Trimming stripped 5 bases from V and 9 bases from J, with 14 bases between. Clones were sequenced by immunoSEQ multiplex PCR, and TCRdb holds only the in-frame ones, with some missing. Of 100,000 to 130,000 clones listed, roughly 87% are singletons. This clonotype was sampled from an adult who received the AZD1222 COVID-19 vaccine. This sample comprised peripheral blood, obtained 28 days after the second AZD1222 dose. This sequence joins TRBV2 and TRBJ1-6; maybe TRBD1 (6 bases). CDR3: CASSLGGGTSPLHF. In DNA form, the CDR3 reads TGTGCCAGCAGTCTGGGAGGGGGGACTTCACCCCTCCACTTT.